The sequence of this T cell receptor beta chain was determined in a study of blood T cell repertoires in COVID-19. Individuals aged about 18 to 89 years were recruited from approximately 22 US areas. Clinical history reported by participants formed the basis on which cohorts were assigned. This CDR3 spans 14 amino acids. V was cut by 0 bases and J by 5 bases, with 12 bases left in between. The germline V gene encodes CDR1 SGHKS and CDR2 YYEKEE (reference sequence). This table comes from immunoSEQ multiplex PCR, and its TCRdb copy is limited to in-frame clones, with some not included. The repertoire has about 380,000 clones, about 90% of them found once; the top ten carry 2.5% to 3%.

V is TRBV5-5 and J is TRBJ2-7, with D unclear. Sequencing input: PBMCs or T cells enriched from blood (not recorded which). This clonotype originated in a woman in her twenties or thirties who had recovered from COVID-19. CDR3 in amino acids: CASSLGHGSNEQYF. The CDR3 DNA sequence: TGTGCCAGCAGCTTGGGGCACGGGTCCAACGAGCAGTACTTC.